The entry below gives a single T cell receptor beta chain sequence along with its context. Its cognate antigen is unknown. Germline V gene sequence: CDR1 SGHTA, CDR2 FQGNSA. This CDR3 spans 13 amino acids. With 8 bases removed from V and 5 bases from J, the gap between germline ends came to 15 bases. The data were taken from a study of CD8 T cells in ankylosing spondylitis. Findings of the study overall: Matched ankylosing spondylitis synovial fluid reportedly showed significant enrichment of disease-linked clones. Several highly homologous variants made up a TCR beta motif, and this motif appeared characteristic of ankylosing spondylitis blood.

TCRdb reprocessed the 5' RACE reads with MiXCR, giving one entry per CDR3 protein. The table lists almost 250,000 distinct CDR3 sequences, over 30% of them singletons. The receptor's source is a male donor with ankylosing spondylitis or in good health (not recorded which). The chain carries TRBV7-2 and TRBJ1-1; D unclear. Sequencing used blood, either unsorted or a sorted T cell fraction (not recorded which). The CDR3 nucleotides read TGTGCCAGCTCGGCTCTTCTACTGACTGAAGCTTTCTTT. Translating it yields CASSALLLTEAFF.